This TCR beta chain is drawn from a study of blood T cell repertoires in COVID-19. On the study more broadly: Sources were T cells, B-cell-depleted T cells, or PBMCs; the material itself was cDNA or gDNA.

This CDR3 has 13 amino acids. J was trimmed by 6 bases and V by 7 bases; bases with no gene match: 5. CDR1 and CDR2 from the germline V gene are LGHNT and FRNRAP. In the study's own analysis: Estimated nucleated cell counts came from reference gene primer amplification. Assay used: immunoSEQ multiplex PCR; TCRdb lists only in-frame clones, some missing. From that table come the V and J calls and clone size; the DNA was used to work out D and trimming. The sample yields roughly 190,000 clones, 65% to 80% seen once. Input material: PBMCs or T cells enriched from blood (not recorded which). The gene calls are TRBV12-5 and TRBJ2-1; TRBD2 agrees at 8 bases. This clonotype originated in a woman aged 45-65 years with acute COVID-19. The CDR3 reads CASAVSGVNEQFF. The CDR3 nucleotides read TGTGCTAGTGCCGTTAGCGGGGTCAATGAGCAGTTCTTC.